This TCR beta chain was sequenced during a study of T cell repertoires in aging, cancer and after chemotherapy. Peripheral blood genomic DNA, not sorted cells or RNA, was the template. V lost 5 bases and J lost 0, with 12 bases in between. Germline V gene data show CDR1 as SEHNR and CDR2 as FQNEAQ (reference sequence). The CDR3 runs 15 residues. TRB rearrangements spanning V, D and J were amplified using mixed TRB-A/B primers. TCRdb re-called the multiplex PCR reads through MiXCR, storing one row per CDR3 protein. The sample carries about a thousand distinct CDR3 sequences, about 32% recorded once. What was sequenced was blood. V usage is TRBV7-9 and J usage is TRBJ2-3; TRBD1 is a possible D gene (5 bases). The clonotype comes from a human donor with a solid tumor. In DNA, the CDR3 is TGTGCCAGCAGCCCCCAGGGATCTAGCACAGATACGCAGTATTTT. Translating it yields CASSPQGSSTDTQYF.